This is a list of T cell receptor beta chains from one sample in a study of cytomegalovirus exposure and HLA in healthy donors. This table comes from immunoSEQ multiplex PCR, and its TCRdb copy is limited to in-frame clones, with some not included. The sample lists more than 150,000 clones, roughly 84% occurring once. The material sequenced was PBMCs. These receptors were obtained from a young woman in good health and CMV-seronegative. CDR3s include the opening cysteine and the closing phenylalanine or tryptophan. Fields, in order: J gene, V gene, D gene, clone size, CDR3 DNA, CDR3 protein. D genes are given only for firm matches. Size is omitted from some rows. Given values are once, few, many or a class for expanded clones.

J gene: TRBJ2-3; V gene: TRBV7-2; D gene: TRBD2; clone size: few; CDR3 DNA: TGTGCCAGCAGCTTCCCAATGACTAGCGGGGACACAGATACGCAGTATTTT; CDR3 protein: CASSFPMTSGDTDTQYF
J gene: TRBJ2-5; V gene: TRBV5-4; D gene: TRBD1; clone size: .; CDR3 DNA: TGTGCCAGCAGCTCGGACAGGGGGCTAGAGACCCAGTACTTC; CDR3 protein: CASSSDRGLETQYF
J gene: TRBJ1-1; V gene: TRBV6-6; D gene: .; clone size: .; CDR3 DNA: TGTGCCAGCAGTTTCGCGACAGGCGGACTGAACACTGAAGCTTTCTTT; CDR3 protein: CASSFATGGLNTEAFF
J gene: TRBJ2-1; V gene: TRBV2; D gene: TRBD1; clone size: .; CDR3 DNA: TGTGCCAGCAGCCGGGACAGGGACGTGCATGAGCAGTTCTTC; CDR3 protein: CASSRDRDVHEQFF
J gene: TRBJ2-7; V gene: TRBV6-5; D gene: TRBD2; clone size: .; CDR3 DNA: TGTGCCAGCAGCACCGACGGGGGGATTCACGAGCAGTACTTC; CDR3 protein: CASSTDGGIHEQYF
J gene: TRBJ2-7; V gene: TRBV6-1; D gene: TRBD2; clone size: .; CDR3 DNA: TGTGCCAGCGTCCGGGGGGGACTCCCCCGCGAGCAGTACTTC; CDR3 protein: CASVRGGLPREQYF
J gene: TRBJ1-5; V gene: TRBV6-1; D gene: .; clone size: .; CDR3 DNA: TGTGCCAGCTTACTAGGCTGGGGTAGCAATCAGCCCCAGCATTTT; CDR3 protein: CASLLGWGSNQPQHF
J gene: TRBJ2-1; V gene: TRBV2; D gene: TRBD2; clone size: .; CDR3 DNA: TGTGCCATCTGGGGGACAGGCAGTGGACTAGCGGACTACAATGAGCAGTTCTTC; CDR3 protein: CAIWGTGSGLADYNEQFF
J gene: TRBJ2-2; V gene: TRBV9; D gene: TRBD1; clone size: .; CDR3 DNA: TGTGCCAGCAGCGTAGCCCAGGGGGCCGACACCGGGGAGCTGTTTTTT; CDR3 protein: CASSVAQGADTGELFF
J gene: TRBJ2-3; V gene: TRBV4-3; D gene: .; clone size: .; CDR3 DNA: TGCGCCAGCAGCCAGGCTACCGGGGGGCCCCACACGCAGTATTTT; CDR3 protein: CASSQATGGPHTQYF
J gene: TRBJ1-4; V gene: TRBV6-5; D gene: .; clone size: .; CDR3 DNA: TGTGCCAGCAGTTACCGAAGGAGGACTAATGAAAAACTGTTTTTT; CDR3 protein: CASSYRRRTNEKLFF
J gene: TRBJ1-4; V gene: TRBV18; D gene: .; clone size: .; CDR3 DNA: TGTGCCAGCTCACAACGGGCGGGAAGCGAAAAACTGTTTTTT; CDR3 protein: CASSQRAGSEKLFF
J gene: TRBJ2-7; V gene: TRBV7-9; D gene: TRBD1; clone size: .; CDR3 DNA: TGTGCCAGCAGCTTAGCGGGCCCGGACAGGGGTGAATTC; CDR3 protein: CASSLAGPDRGEF
J gene: TRBJ1-6; V gene: TRBV27; D gene: .; clone size: .; CDR3 DNA: TGTGCCAGCACCCCCGGGAGTCCGAATTCACCCCTCCACTTT; CDR3 protein: CASTPGSPNSPLHF
J gene: TRBJ1-6; V gene: TRBV11-2; D gene: .; clone size: few; CDR3 DNA: TGTGCCAGCAGCTTGATTGGAGGGACACCCCTCCACTTT; CDR3 protein: CASSLIGGTPLHF
J gene: TRBJ1-1; V gene: TRBV11-1; D gene: .; clone size: once; CDR3 DNA: TGTGCCAGCAGCTTTGGGGCGTTTAACACTGAAGCTTTCTTT; CDR3 protein: CASSFGAFNTEAFF
J gene: TRBJ2-3; V gene: TRBV28; D gene: TRBD2; clone size: .; CDR3 DNA: TGTGCCAGCATCCGCAGCGGGACCACAGATACGCAGTATTTT; CDR3 protein: CASIRSGTTDTQYF
J gene: TRBJ2-7; V gene: TRBV7-9; D gene: .; clone size: .; CDR3 DNA: TGTGCCAGCAGCCTGGACTCGGGGGCCTACGAGCAGTACTTC; CDR3 protein: CASSLDSGAYEQYF
J gene: TRBJ2-1; V gene: TRBV25-1; D gene: TRBD1; clone size: once; CDR3 DNA: TGTGCCAGCAGTCCACCCGGGACAGGGACCTCGGATGAGCAGTTCTTC; CDR3 protein: CASSPPGTGTSDEQFF
J gene: TRBJ1-3; V gene: TRBV6-1; D gene: .; clone size: .; CDR3 DNA: TGTGCCAGCAGTGAATGGGGCCGACGGCACTCTGGAAACACCATATATTTT; CDR3 protein: CASSEWGRRHSGNTIYF
J gene: TRBJ2-5; V gene: TRBV2; D gene: TRBD1; clone size: once; CDR3 DNA: TGTGCCAGCAGTGAACCCAGGACAGGGTACCAAGAGACCCAGTACTTC; CDR3 protein: CASSEPRTGYQETQYF
J gene: TRBJ1-5; V gene: TRBV2; D gene: .; clone size: .; CDR3 DNA: TGTGCCAGCAGTTGGGCAGAAGGTAGCAATCAGCCCCAGCATTTT; CDR3 protein: CASSWAEGSNQPQHF
J gene: TRBJ2-3; V gene: TRBV20-1; D gene: .; clone size: few; CDR3 DNA: TGCAGTGGGGGGGGCACGGATACGCAGTATTTT; CDR3 protein: CSGGGTDTQYF
J gene: TRBJ1-6; V gene: TRBV30; D gene: TRBD1; clone size: .; CDR3 DNA: TGTGCCTGGAGTGTAACCCGACAGGGGGATTCACCCCTCCACTTT; CDR3 protein: CAWSVTRQGDSPLHF